This entry is about one TCR beta chain. This record comes from a study of radiotherapy plus CTLA-4 blockade in lung cancer. Ipilimumab CTLA-4 blockade and focal radiation were given to patients with chemo-refractory metastatic non-small-cell lung cancer. After removal of 6 bases from V and 4 bases from J, the junction contained 8 bases not matched to a gene. The germline V gene has CDR1 KGHSH and CDR2 LQKENI. The CDR3 is made up of 14 amino acids. The protocol was immunoSEQ multiplex PCR, while the TCRdb copy is restricted to in-frame clones and leaves out a portion. The data contain about 62,000 clones, 70% to 80% of them singletons.

The V and J genes are TRBV18 and TRBJ2-7; 8 bases line up with TRBD1. The source is a human donor with non-small cell lung cancer who had a complete response to radiotherapy plus ipilimumab. Source: peripheral blood, taken from a patient treated with radiotherapy plus ipilimumab. The CDR3 bases are TGTGCCAGCTCGCAGGGGGCCCAAACTTACGAGCAGTACTTC. As protein: CASSQGAQTYEQYF.